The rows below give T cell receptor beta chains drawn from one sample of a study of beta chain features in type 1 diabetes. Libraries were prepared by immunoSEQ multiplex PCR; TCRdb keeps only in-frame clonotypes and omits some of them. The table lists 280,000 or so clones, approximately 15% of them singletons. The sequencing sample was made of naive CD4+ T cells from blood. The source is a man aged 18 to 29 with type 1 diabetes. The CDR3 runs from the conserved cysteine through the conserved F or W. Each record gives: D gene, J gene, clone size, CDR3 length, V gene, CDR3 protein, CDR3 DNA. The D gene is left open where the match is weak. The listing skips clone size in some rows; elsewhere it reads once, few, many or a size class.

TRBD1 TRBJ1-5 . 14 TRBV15 CATGPGTGAQPQHF TGTGCCACCGGACCGGGGACAGGGGCTCAGCCCCAGCATTTT
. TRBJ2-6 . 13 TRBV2 CAGGVNGANVLTF TGTGCCGGCGGGGTAAACGGGGCCAACGTCCTGACTTTC
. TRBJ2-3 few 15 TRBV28 CASSLTGAGTDTQYF TGTGCCAGCAGTTTAACAGGAGCTGGCACAGATACGCAGTATTTT
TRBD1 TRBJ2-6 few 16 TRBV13 CASSRKTGAGANVLTF TGTGCCAGCAGCCGAAAGACAGGGGCTGGGGCCAACGTCCTGACTTTC
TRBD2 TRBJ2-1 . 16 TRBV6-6 CASSYPGGGRFSEQFF TGTGCCAGCAGTTACCCCGGCGGGGGGCGATTTAGTGAGCAGTTCTTC
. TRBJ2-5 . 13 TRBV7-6 CASSPAVQETQYF TGTGCCAGCAGCCCAGCGGTTCAAGAGACCCAGTACTTC
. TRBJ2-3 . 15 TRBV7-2 CASSLRSQATDTQYF TGTGCCAGCAGCTTAAGGAGCCAAGCCACAGATACGCAGTATTTT
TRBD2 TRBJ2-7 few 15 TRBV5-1 CASSFLAGDTNEQYF TGCGCCAGCAGCTTCCTAGCGGGAGATACGAACGAGCAGTACTTC
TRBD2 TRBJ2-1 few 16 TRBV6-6 CASSYSGLAGSNEQFF TGTGCCAGCAGTTACTCAGGACTAGCGGGAAGCAATGAGCAGTTCTTC
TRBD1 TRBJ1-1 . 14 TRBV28 CASNHDRGRTEAFF TGTGCCAGCAACCACGACAGGGGGCGAACCGAAGCTTTCTTT
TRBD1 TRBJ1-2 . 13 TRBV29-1 CSAGQGANYGYTF TGCAGCGCCGGACAGGGAGCTAACTATGGCTACACCTTC
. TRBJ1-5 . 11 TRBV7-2 CASSLSGAQHF TGTGCCAGCAGCTTATCAGGGGCCCAGCATTTT
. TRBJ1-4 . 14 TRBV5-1 CASSSQGREEKLFF TGCGCCAGCAGCTCGCAGGGTCGTGAGGAAAAACTGTTTTTT
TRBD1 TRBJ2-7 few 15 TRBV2 CASSEEGQGANEQYF TGTGCCAGCAGTGAAGAGGGACAGGGGGCTAACGAGCAGTACTTC
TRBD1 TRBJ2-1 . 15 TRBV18 CASSPPKRGLNEQFF TGTGCCAGCTCACCACCAAAGAGGGGGCTCAATGAGCAGTTCTTC
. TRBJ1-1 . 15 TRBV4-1 CASSQLYGQNTEAFF TGCGCCAGCAGCCAACTATATGGACAGAACACTGAAGCTTTCTTT
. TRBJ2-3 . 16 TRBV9 CASSTRQDISTDTQYF TGTGCCAGCAGCACAAGACAGGATATTAGCACAGATACGCAGTATTTT
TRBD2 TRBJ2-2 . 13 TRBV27 CASSRREGGELFF TGTGCCAGCAGCCGGAGGGAGGGCGGGGAGCTGTTTTTT
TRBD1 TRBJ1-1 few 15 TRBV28 CASTGTEAMNTEAFF TGTGCCAGCACCGGGACAGAAGCTATGAACACTGAAGCTTTCTTT
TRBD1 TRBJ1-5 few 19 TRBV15 CATSRVWVGQGRINQPQHF TGTGCCACCAGCAGAGTGTGGGTGGGACAGGGACGGATAAATCAGCCCCAGCATTTT
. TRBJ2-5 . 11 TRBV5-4 CASSFNGFQYF TGTGCCAGCAGCTTCAACGGTTTCCAGTACTTC
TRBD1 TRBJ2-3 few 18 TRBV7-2 CASSLAQGAYPVTDTQYF TGTGCCAGCAGCTTAGCGCAGGGGGCCTACCCCGTCACAGATACGCAGTATTTT
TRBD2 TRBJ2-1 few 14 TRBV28 CAGGERGIYNEQFF TGTGCCGGGGGTGAGCGGGGTATCTACAATGAGCAGTTCTTC
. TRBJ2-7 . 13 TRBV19 CASSIDLRYEQYF TGTGCCAGTAGTATAGATCTTCGGTACGAGCAGTACTTC
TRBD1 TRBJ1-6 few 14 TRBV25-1 CASSADRATSPLHF TGTGCCAGCAGTGCAGACAGGGCCACCTCACCCCTCCACTTT
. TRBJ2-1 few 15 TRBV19 CASSNTGEPYNEQFF TGTGCCAGTAGTAATACGGGAGAGCCCTACAATGAGCAGTTCTTC
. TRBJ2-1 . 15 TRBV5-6 CASSLSGGRINEQFF TGTGCCAGCAGCTTGTCGGGGGGCCGGATCAATGAGCAGTTCTTC
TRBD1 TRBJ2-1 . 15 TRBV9 CASSITGGAYNEQFF TGTGCCAGCAGCATAACAGGGGGCGCGTACAATGAGCAGTTCTTC
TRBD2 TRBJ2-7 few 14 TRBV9 CASSLDGTTVEQYF TGTGCCAGCAGCCTGGACGGGACTACAGTCGAGCAGTACTTC
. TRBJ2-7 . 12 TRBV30 CAWGSRRYEQYF TGTGCCTGGGGGTCGAGGCGATACGAGCAGTACTTC
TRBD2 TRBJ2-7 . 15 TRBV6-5 CASSYASGFAYEQYF TGTGCCAGCAGTTACGCTAGCGGTTTTGCCTACGAGCAGTACTTC
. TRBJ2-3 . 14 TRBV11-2 CASRPWARTDTQYF TGTGCCAGCAGGCCGTGGGCGCGCACAGATACGCAGTATTTT
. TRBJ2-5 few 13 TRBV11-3 CASSSTGWETQYF TGTGCCAGCAGCTCGACAGGCTGGGAGACCCAGTACTTC
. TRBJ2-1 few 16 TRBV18 CASSPLTPRERDEQFF TGTGCCAGCTCACCCCTGACTCCAAGGGAGCGGGATGAGCAGTTCTTC
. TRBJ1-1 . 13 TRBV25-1 CASSAAGWTEAFF TGTGCCAGCAGTGCCGCAGGGTGGACTGAAGCTTTCTTT
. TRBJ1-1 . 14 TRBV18 CASSKAGFATEAFF TGTGCCAGCTCAAAGGCAGGTTTCGCCACTGAAGCTTTCTTT
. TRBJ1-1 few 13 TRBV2 CASRAQGNTEAFF TGTGCCAGCAGGGCACAGGGGAACACTGAAGCTTTCTTT
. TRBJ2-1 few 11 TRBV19 CATAEKRIEFF TGTGCCACCGCGGAGAAGAGGATCGAGTTCTTC
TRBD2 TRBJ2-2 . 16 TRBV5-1 CASSLYRAGVSGELFF TGCGCCAGCAGCTTGTACCGAGCGGGAGTATCCGGGGAGCTGTTTTTT
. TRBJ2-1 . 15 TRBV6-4 CATAPTGPTYNEQFF TGTGCCACCGCCCCAACAGGGCCGACCTACAATGAGCAGTTCTTC
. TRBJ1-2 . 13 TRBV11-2 CASSSGLFYGYTF TGTGCCAGCAGTTCAGGACTATTCTATGGCTACACCTTC
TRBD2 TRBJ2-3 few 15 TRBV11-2 CASSLGSGGTDTQYF TGTGCCAGCAGCTTGGGGAGCGGGGGAACAGATACGCAGTATTTT
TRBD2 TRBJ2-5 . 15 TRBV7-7 CASSYSAGGQETQYF TGTGCCAGCAGCTATTCAGCGGGGGGGCAAGAGACCCAGTACTTC
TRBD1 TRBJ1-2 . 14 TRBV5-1 CASSWGQGNYGYTF TGCGCCAGCAGCTGGGGACAGGGGAACTATGGCTACACCTTC
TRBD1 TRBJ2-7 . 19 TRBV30 CAWRRGTGFIQRKSYEQYF TGTGCCTGGAGGAGAGGGACAGGGTTTATCCAGCGCAAGTCCTACGAGCAGTACTTC
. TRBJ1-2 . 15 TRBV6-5 CASSIIRGNGYGYTF TGTGCCAGCAGTATAATCAGGGGAAACGGCTATGGCTACACCTTC
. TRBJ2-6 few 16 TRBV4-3 CASSQPPGSGANVLTF TGCGCCAGCAGCCAACCACCCGGGTCTGGGGCCAACGTCCTGACTTTC